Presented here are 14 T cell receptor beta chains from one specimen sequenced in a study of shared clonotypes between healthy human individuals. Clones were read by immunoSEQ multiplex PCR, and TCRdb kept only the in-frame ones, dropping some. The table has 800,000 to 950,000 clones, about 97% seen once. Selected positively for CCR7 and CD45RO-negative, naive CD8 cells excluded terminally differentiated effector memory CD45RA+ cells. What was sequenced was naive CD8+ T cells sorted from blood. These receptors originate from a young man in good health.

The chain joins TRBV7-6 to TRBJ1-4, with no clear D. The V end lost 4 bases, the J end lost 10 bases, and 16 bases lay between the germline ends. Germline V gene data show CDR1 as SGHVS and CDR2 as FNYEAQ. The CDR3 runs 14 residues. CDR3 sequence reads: CASSSNTARGKLFF. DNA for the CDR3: TGTGCCAGCAGCTCCAATACTGCTCGGGGAAAACTGTTTTTT. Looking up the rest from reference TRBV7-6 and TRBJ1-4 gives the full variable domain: GAGVSQSPRYKVTKRGQDVALRCDPISGHVSLYWYRQALGQGPEFLTYFNYEAQQDKSGLPNDRFSAERPEGSISTLTIQRTEQRDSAMYRCASSSNTARGKLFFGSGTQLSVL.

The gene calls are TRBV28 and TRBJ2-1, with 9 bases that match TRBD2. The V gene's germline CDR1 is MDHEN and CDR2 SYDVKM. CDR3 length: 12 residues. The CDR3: CVTTSGNNEQFF. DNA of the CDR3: TGTGTTACGACTAGCGGAAACAATGAGCAGTTCTTC.

The CDR3 coding sequence is TGCGCCAGCAGCCAGGCACAGGGTTGGGAGCAGTACTTC. It translates to CASSQAQGWEQYF. V is TRBV4-3 and J is TRBJ2-7; weak D call: TRBD1 (6 bases). Germline CDR1 reads LGHNA; CDR2 reads YSLEER. This CDR3 is built from 13 residues. V gave up 3 bases and J gave up 7 bases, with 13 bases separating them.

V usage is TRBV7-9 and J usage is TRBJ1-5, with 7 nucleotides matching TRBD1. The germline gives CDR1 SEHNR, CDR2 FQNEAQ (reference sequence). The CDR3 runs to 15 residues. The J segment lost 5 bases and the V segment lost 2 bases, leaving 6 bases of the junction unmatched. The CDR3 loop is CASSLFGDRDQPQHF. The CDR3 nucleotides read TGTGCCAGCAGCTTATTTGGGGACAGAGATCAGCCCCAGCATTTT.

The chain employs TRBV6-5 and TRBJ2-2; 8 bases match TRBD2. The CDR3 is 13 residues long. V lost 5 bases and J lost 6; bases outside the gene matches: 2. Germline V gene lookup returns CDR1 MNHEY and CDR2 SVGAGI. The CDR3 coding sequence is TGTGCCAGCAGTCAAGCGGGGGCCGGGGAGCTGTTTTTT. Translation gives CASSQAGAGELFF.

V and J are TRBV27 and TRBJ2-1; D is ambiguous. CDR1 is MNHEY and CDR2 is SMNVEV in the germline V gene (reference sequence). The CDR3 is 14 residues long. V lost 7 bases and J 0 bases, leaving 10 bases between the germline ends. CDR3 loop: CASTRDSSYNEQFF. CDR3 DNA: TGTGCCAGCACTAGGGATAGCTCCTACAATGAGCAGTTCTTC.

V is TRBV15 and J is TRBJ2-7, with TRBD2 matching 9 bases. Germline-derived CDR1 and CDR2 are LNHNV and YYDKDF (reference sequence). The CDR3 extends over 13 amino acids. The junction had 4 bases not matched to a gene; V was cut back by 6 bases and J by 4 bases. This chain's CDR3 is CATSRSGSYEQYF. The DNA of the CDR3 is TGTGCCACCAGTCGTAGCGGGAGTTACGAGCAGTACTTC.

The CDR3 sequence: CASSQEVASAYEQYF. The CDR3 DNA is TGCGCCAGCAGCCAAGAAGTAGCGAGCGCCTACGAGCAGTACTTC. This chain connects TRBV4-1 to TRBJ2-7, with a possible D match to TRBD2 (5 bases). This CDR3 spans 15 amino acids. The V end lost 0 bases, the J end lost 2 bases, and 11 bases lay between the germline ends. From germline, CDR1 is MGHRA and CDR2 YSYEKL.

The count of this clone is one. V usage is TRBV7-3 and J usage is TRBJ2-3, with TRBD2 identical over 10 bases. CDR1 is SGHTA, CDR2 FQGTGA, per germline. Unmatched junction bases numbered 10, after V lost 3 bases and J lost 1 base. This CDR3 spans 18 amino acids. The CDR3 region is CASSLGLAGVSGTDTQYF. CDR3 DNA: TGTGCCAGCAGCTTGGGGCTAGCGGGAGTTTCGGGCACAGATACGCAGTATTTT.

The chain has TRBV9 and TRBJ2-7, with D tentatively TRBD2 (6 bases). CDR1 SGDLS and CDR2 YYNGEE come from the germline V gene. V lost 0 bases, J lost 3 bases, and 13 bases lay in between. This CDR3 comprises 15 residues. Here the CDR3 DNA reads TGTGCCAGCAGCGTAGAAGGCGGGATTGACTACGAGCAGTACTTC. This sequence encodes CASSVEGGIDYEQYF.

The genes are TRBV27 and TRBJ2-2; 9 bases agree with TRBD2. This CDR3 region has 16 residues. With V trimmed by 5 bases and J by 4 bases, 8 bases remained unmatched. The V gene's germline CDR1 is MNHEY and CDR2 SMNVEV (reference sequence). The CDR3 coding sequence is TGTGCCAGCAGTCCCTTAGCGGGAGCAGGCACCGGGGAGCTGTTTTTT. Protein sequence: CASSPLAGAGTGELFF.

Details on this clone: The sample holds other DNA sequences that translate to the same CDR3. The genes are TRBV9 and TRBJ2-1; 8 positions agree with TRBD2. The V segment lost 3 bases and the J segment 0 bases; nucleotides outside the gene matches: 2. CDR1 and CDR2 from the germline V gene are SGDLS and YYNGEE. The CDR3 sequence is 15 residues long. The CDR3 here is CASSGLASSYNEQFF. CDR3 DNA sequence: TGTGCCAGCAGCGGACTAGCGAGCTCCTACAATGAGCAGTTCTTC.

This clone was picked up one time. CDR3 DNA: TGTGCCAGCAGTAAGGCTCAGCCCCAGCATTTT. Protein product: CASSKAQPQHF. The chain couples TRBV27 to TRBJ1-5; D is unclear. Trimming took off 5 bases at V and 6 bases at J, with 5 bases between the two ends. In germline, CDR1 is MNHEY, CDR2 SMNVEV (reference sequence). The length of the CDR3 is 11 residues.

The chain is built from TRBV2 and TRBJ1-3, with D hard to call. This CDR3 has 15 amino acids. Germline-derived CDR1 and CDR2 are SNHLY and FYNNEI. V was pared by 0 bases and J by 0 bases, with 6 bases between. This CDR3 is CASSEAGYSGNTIYF. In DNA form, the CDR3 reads TGTGCCAGCAGTGAAGCGGGGTACTCTGGAAACACCATATATTTT.